This T cell receptor (beta chain) was profiled in a study of cytomegalovirus exposure and HLA in healthy donors. The primer mix had 60 Vbeta and 13 Jbeta primers. Libraries were prepared by immunoSEQ multiplex PCR; TCRdb keeps only in-frame clonotypes and omits some of them. The data show about 150,000 clones, over 60% seen once. V was clipped by 2 bases and J by 0 bases; unmatched bases: 1. The CDR3 covers 14 residues. Per the germline V gene, CDR1 is KGHSH and CDR2 is LQKENI. The V and J genes are TRBV18 and TRBJ2-7; the match to TRBD1 covers 7 bases. Sequencing was carried out using PBMCs. This sequence was found in a woman between 40 and 55 years old in good health and CMV-seronegative. CDR3 sequence reads: CASSPDRDSYEQYF. CDR3 in DNA: TGTGCCAGCTCACCAGACAGGGACTCCTACGAGCAGTACTTC.